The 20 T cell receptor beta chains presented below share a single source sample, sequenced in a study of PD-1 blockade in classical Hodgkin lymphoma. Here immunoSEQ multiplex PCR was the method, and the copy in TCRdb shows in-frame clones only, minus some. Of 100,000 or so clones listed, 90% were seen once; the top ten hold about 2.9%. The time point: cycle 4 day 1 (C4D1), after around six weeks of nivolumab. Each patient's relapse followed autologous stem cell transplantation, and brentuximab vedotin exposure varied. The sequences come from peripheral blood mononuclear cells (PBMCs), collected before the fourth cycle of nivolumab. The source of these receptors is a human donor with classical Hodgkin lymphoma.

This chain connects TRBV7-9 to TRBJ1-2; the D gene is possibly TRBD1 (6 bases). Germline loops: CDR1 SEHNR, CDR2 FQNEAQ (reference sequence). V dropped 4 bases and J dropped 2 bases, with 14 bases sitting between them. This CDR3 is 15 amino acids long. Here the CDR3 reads CASSSAGTPNYGYTF. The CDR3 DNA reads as TGTGCCAGCAGCTCAGCTGGGACACCAAACTATGGCTACACCTTC.

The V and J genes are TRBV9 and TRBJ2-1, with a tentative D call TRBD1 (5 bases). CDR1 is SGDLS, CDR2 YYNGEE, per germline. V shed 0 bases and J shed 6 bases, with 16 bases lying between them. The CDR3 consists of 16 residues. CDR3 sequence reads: CASSVESRQRGNEQFF. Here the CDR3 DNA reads TGTGCCAGCAGCGTAGAGTCGAGACAGCGTGGCAATGAGCAGTTCTTC.

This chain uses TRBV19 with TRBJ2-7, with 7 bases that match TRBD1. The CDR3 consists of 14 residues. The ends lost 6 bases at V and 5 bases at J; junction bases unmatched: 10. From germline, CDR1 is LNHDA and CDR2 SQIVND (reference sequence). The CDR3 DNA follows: TGTGCCAGTAGGGTCGCAGGGGGATTGGACGAGCAGTACTTC. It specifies CASRVAGGLDEQYF.

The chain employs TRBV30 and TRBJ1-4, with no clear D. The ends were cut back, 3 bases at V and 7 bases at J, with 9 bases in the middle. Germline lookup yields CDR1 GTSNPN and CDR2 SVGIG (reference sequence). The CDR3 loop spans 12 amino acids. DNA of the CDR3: TGTGCCTGGAGAGGGTCCGGTGAAAAACTGTTTTTT. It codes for CAWRGSGEKLFF.

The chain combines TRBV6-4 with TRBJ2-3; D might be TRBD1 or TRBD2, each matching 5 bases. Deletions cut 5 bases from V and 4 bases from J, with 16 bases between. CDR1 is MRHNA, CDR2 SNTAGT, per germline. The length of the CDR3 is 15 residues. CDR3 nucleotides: TGTGCCAGCAGTCCCCGGGACCAGACCGCAGATACGCAGTATTTT. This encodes CASSPRDQTADTQYF.

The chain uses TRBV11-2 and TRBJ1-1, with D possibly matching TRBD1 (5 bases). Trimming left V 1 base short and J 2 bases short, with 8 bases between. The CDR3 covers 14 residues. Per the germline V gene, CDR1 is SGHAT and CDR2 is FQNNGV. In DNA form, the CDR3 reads TGTGCCAGCAGCTTAGGAAGGGGAAACACTGAAGCTTTCTTT. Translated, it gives CASSLGRGNTEAFF.

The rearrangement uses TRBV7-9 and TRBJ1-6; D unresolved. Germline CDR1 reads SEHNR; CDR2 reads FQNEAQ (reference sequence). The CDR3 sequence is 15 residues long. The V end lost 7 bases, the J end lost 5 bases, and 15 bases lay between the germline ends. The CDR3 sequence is CASTSINANNSPLHF. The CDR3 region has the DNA TGTGCCAGCACCTCTATCAACGCCAATAATTCACCCCTCCACTTT.

This CDR3 is CASSKQGASTNEKLFF. The CDR3 coding sequence is TGCGCCAGCAGCAAACAGGGGGCTTCAACTAATGAAAAACTGTTTTTT. The gene calls are TRBV5-1 and TRBJ1-4; 9 bases are shared with TRBD1. Germline V CDR1 and CDR2: SGHRS, YFSETQ. V lost 4 bases and J lost 0; bases outside the gene matches: 4. The CDR3 runs to 16 residues.

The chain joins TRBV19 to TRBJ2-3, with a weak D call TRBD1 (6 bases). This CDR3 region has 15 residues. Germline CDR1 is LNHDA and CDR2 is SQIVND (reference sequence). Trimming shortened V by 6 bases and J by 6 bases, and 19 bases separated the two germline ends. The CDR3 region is CASSPLDSLWDTQYF. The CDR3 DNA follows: TGTGCCAGTAGCCCCCTGGACAGCCTTTGGGATACGCAGTATTTT. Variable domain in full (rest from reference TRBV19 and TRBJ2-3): DGGITQSPKYLFRKEGQNVTLSCEQNLNHDAMYWYRQDPGQGLRLIYYSQIVNDFQKGDIAEGYSVSREKKESFPLTVTSAQKNPTAFYLCASSPLDSLWDTQYFGPGTRLTVL.

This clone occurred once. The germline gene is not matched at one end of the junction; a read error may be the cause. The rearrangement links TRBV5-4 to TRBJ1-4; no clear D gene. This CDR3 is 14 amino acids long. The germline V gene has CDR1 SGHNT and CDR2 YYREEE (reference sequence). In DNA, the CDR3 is TGTGCCAGCAGGTTGGAGCCCGCGGATGAAAAACTGTTTTTT. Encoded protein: CASRLEPADEKLFF.

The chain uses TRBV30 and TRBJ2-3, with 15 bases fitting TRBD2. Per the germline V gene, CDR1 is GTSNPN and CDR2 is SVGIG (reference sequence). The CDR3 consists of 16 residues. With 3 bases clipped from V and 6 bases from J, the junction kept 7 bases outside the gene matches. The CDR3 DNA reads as TGTGCCTGGAGGCCGGGGACTAGCGGGGGGAGGGATACGCAGTATTTT. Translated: CAWRPGTSGGRDTQYF.

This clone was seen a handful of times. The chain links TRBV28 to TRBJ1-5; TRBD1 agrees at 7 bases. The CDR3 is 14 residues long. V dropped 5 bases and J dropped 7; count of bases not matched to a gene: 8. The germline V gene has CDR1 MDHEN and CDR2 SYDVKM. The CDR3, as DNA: TGTGCCAGCAGTCCCCGACAGGGTCGCCAGCCCCAGCATTTT. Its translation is CASSPRQGRQPQHF.

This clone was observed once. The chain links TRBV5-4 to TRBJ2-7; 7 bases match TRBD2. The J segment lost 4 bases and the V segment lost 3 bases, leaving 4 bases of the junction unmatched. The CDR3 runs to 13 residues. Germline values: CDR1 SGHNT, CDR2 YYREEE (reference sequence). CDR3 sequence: CASSWGGRYEQYF. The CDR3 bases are TGTGCCAGCAGCTGGGGGGGTAGGTACGAGCAGTACTTC. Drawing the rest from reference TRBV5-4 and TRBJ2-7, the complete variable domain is ETGVTQSPTHLIKTRGQQVTLRCSSQSGHNTVSWYQQALGQGPQFIFQYYREEENGRGNFPPRFSGLQFPNYSSELNVNALELDDSALYLCASSWGGRYEQYFGPGTRLTVT.

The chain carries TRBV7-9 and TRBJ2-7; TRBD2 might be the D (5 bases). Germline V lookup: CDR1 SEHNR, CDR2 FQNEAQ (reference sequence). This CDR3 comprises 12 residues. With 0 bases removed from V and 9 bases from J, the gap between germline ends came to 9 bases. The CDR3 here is CASSLALGGQYF. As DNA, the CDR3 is TGTGCCAGCAGCTTAGCACTAGGCGGGCAGTACTTC. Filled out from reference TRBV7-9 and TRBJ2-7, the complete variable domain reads DTGVSQNPRHKITKRGQNVTFRCDPISEHNRLYWYRQTLGQGPEFLTYFQNEAQLEKSRLLSDRFSAERPKGSFSTLEIQRTEQGDSAMYLCASSLALGGQYFGPGTRLTVT.

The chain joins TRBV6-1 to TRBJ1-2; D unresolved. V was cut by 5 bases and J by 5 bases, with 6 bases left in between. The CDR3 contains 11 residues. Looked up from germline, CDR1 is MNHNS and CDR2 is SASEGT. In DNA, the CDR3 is TGTGCCAGCAGTACGATTTATGGCTACACCTTC. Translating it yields CASSTIYGYTF.

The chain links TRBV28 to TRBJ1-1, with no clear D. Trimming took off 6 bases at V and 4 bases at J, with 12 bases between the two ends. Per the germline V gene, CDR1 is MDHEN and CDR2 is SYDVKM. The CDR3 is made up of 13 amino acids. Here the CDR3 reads CASRLNWSTEAFF. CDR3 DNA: TGTGCCAGCAGGCTAAATTGGAGCACTGAAGCTTTCTTT.

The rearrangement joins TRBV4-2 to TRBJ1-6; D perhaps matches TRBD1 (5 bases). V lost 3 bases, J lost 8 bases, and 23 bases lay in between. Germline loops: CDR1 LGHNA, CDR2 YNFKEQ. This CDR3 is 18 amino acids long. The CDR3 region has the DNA TGTGCCAGCAGCCAGACCGACCGGCCACAGGTCTCGGATTCACCCCTCCACTTT. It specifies CASSQTDRPQVSDSPLHF.

The CDR3: CASSLGFMGRNSPLHF. The CDR3 nucleotides read TGTGCCAGCAGCTTGGGCTTCATGGGTAGAAATTCACCCCTCCACTTT. V is TRBV5-6 and J is TRBJ1-6; D is unclear. Germline-derived CDR1 and CDR2 are SGHDT and YYEEEE. The V gene lost 0 bases and the J gene lost 7 bases, with 14 bases spanning the gap. CDR3 size: 16 residues.

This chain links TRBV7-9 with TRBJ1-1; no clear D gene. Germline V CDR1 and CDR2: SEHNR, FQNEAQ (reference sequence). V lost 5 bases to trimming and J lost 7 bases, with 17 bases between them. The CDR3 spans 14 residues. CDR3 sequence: CASSQPGGRNEAFF. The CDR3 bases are TGTGCCAGCAGCCAACCTGGCGGGCGGAATGAAGCTTTCTTT.

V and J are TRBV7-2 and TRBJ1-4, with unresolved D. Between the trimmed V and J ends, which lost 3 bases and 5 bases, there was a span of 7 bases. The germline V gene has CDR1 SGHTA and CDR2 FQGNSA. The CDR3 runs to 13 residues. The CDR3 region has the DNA TGTGCCAGCAGCTTGGACCGAAATGAAAAACTGTTTTTT. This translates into CASSLDRNEKLFF.